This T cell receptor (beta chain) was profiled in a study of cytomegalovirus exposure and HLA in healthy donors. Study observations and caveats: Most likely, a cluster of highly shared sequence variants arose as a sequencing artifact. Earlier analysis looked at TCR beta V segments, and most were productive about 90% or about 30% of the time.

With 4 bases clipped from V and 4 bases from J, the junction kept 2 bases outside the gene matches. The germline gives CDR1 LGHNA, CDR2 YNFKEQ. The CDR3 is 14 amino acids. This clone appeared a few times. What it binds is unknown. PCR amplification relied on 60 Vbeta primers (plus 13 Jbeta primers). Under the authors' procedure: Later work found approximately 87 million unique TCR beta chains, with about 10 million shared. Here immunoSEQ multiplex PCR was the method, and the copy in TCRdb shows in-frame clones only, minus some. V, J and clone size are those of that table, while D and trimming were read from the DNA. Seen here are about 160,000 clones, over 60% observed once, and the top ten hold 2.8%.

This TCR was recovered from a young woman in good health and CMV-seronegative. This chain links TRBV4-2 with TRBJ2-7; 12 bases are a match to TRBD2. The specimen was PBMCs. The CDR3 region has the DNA TGTGCCAGCAGCCCAGGACTAGCGGGGTACGAGCAGTACTTC. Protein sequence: CASSPGLAGYEQYF.